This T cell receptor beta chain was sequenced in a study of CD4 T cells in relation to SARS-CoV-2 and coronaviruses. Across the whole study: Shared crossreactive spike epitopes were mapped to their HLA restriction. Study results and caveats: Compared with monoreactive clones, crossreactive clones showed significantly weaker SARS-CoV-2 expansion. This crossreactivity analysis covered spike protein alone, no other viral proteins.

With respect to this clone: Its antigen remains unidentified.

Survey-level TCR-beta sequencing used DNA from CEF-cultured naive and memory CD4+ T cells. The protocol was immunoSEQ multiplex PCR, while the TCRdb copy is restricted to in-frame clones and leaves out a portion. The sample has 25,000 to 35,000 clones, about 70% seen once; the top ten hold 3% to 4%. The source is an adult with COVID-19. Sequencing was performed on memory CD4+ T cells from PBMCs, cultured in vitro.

CDR3 nucleotides: TGTGCCAGCAGCTTGGAGGGCTCAGGGGAAAAACTGTTTTTT. The encoded protein is CASSLEGSGEKLFF. J is TRBJ1-4 and V is TRBV11-2, with D possibly matching TRBD1 (5 bases). The germline gives CDR1 SGHAT, CDR2 FQNNGV. The CDR3 contains 14 residues. Trimming left V 3 bases short and J 8 bases short, with 13 bases between.